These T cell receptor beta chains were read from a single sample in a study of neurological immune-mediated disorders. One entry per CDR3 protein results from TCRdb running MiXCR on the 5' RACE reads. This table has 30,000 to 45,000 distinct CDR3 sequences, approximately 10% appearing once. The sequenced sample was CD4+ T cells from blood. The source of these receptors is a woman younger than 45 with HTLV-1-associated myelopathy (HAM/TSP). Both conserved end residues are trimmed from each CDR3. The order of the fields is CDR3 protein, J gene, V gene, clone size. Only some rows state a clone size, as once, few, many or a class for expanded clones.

CDR3aa: ASSGLEGNEQY
j_gene: TRBJ2-7
v_gene: TRBV3-1
abundance: many

CDR3aa: SASGTGHGEQY
j_gene: TRBJ2-7
v_gene: TRBV20-1
abundance: many

CDR3aa: ASSLDWDSVYGYT
j_gene: TRBJ1-2
v_gene: TRBV7-2
abundance: -

CDR3aa: ASSLQGANYGYT
j_gene: TRBJ1-2
v_gene: TRBV6-6
abundance: many

CDR3aa: SARDRRLMNTEAF
j_gene: TRBJ1-1
v_gene: TRBV20-1
abundance: many

CDR3aa: ASSPGGPATNEKLF
j_gene: TRBJ1-4
v_gene: TRBV5-1
abundance: many

CDR3aa: SARLAGVPEQY
j_gene: TRBJ2-7
v_gene: TRBV20-1
abundance: -

CDR3aa: ASKPTGGRGNQPQH
j_gene: TRBJ1-5
v_gene: TRBV6-5
abundance: many

CDR3aa: SARYGTGDTEAF
j_gene: TRBJ1-1
v_gene: TRBV20-1
abundance: many

CDR3aa: ASSQRRTLRVTEAF
j_gene: TRBJ1-1
v_gene: TRBV3-1
abundance: many

CDR3aa: SVDSGGYEQY
j_gene: TRBJ2-7
v_gene: TRBV29-1
abundance: many

CDR3aa: ASGGEGPNSPLH
j_gene: TRBJ1-6
v_gene: TRBV5-6
abundance: many

CDR3aa: ASSPWTGTNSPLH
j_gene: TRBJ1-6
v_gene: TRBV5-1
abundance: many

CDR3aa: SANSVGNSPLH
j_gene: TRBJ1-6
v_gene: TRBV20-1
abundance: many

CDR3aa: AWSAHGELF
j_gene: TRBJ2-2
v_gene: TRBV30
abundance: many

CDR3aa: SAKQGGTEAF
j_gene: TRBJ1-1
v_gene: TRBV20-1
abundance: many

CDR3aa: SATGRDNEKLL
j_gene: TRBJ1-4
v_gene: TRBV20-1
abundance: once

CDR3aa: ASSRDGGQQETQY
j_gene: TRBJ2-5
v_gene: TRBV5-6
abundance: many

CDR3aa: ASSENEKLF
j_gene: TRBJ1-4
v_gene: TRBV5-6
abundance: many

CDR3aa: ASRESNFRAEAF
j_gene: TRBJ1-1
v_gene: TRBV10-2
abundance: many

CDR3aa: ASRQTYSGNTIY
j_gene: TRBJ1-3
v_gene: TRBV6-5
abundance: many

CDR3aa: ASSADGGGTEAF
j_gene: TRBJ1-1
v_gene: TRBV5-1
abundance: many

CDR3aa: ASSLAGGPRSGELF
j_gene: TRBJ2-2
v_gene: TRBV11-2
abundance: many

CDR3aa: ASSQARAIGYT
j_gene: TRBJ1-2
v_gene: TRBV3-1
abundance: many

CDR3aa: ASSSALGGTYEQY
j_gene: TRBJ2-7
v_gene: TRBV5-1
abundance: many

CDR3aa: SARGPSGGFYEQY
j_gene: TRBJ2-7
v_gene: TRBV20-1
abundance: many

CDR3aa: ASSPIVGTEAF
j_gene: TRBJ1-1
v_gene: TRBV18
abundance: many

CDR3aa: ASSLANLGGTQH
j_gene: TRBJ1-5
v_gene: TRBV7-8
abundance: few

CDR3aa: ASGFTEFEQF
j_gene: TRBJ2-1
v_gene: TRBV12-5
abundance: many

CDR3aa: ASRDGLNTEAF
j_gene: TRBJ1-1
v_gene: TRBV7-2
abundance: many

CDR3aa: ASRGGLYTDTQY
j_gene: TRBJ2-3
v_gene: TRBV2
abundance: many

CDR3aa: ASSFIAYFGGTDTQY
j_gene: TRBJ2-3
v_gene: TRBV28
abundance: many

CDR3aa: ASSGRTGGGDEQF
j_gene: TRBJ2-1
v_gene: TRBV2
abundance: many

CDR3aa: SVEGGGASTDTQY
j_gene: TRBJ2-3
v_gene: TRBV20-1
abundance: many

CDR3aa: ASSSGLVSPNEQF
j_gene: TRBJ2-1
v_gene: TRBV5-1
abundance: many

CDR3aa: ASSSYGPLAGGTDTQY
j_gene: TRBJ2-3
v_gene: TRBV5-1
abundance: many

CDR3aa: ASRKGGADTQY
j_gene: TRBJ2-3
v_gene: TRBV6-1
abundance: -

CDR3aa: SARPGHVSTDTQY
j_gene: TRBJ2-3
v_gene: TRBV20-1
abundance: many

CDR3aa: ASSYGQGRAGELF
j_gene: TRBJ2-2
v_gene: TRBV12-3/TRBV12-4
abundance: many

CDR3aa: ARSLLLLARGDNEQF
j_gene: TRBJ2-1
v_gene: TRBV11-2
abundance: -

CDR3aa: SAADGHNSPLH
j_gene: TRBJ1-6
v_gene: TRBV20-1
abundance: many

CDR3aa: ASSFAIRPTNEKLF
j_gene: TRBJ1-4
v_gene: TRBV7-9
abundance: many

CDR3aa: ASSQDLGQGRDGYT
j_gene: TRBJ1-2
v_gene: TRBV3-1
abundance: many

CDR3aa: ASSRKGLAGGRDYNEQF
j_gene: TRBJ2-1
v_gene: TRBV11-2
abundance: many

CDR3aa: ASSPRQGARAKNTEAF
j_gene: TRBJ1-1
v_gene: TRBV12-3/TRBV12-4
abundance: many

CDR3aa: ASSPGGGGYETQY
j_gene: TRBJ2-5
v_gene: TRBV12-3/TRBV12-4
abundance: many

CDR3aa: ATSRDFKGQGARMF
j_gene: TRBJ1-4
v_gene: TRBV15
abundance: -

CDR3aa: ASLGQLGGYGYT
j_gene: TRBJ1-2
v_gene: TRBV12-3/TRBV12-4
abundance: many

CDR3aa: ASSSGADTQY
j_gene: TRBJ2-3
v_gene: TRBV7-3
abundance: many

CDR3aa: SAKSGNTEAF
j_gene: TRBJ1-1
v_gene: TRBV20-1
abundance: many

CDR3aa: ATTSAGRGNEQF
j_gene: TRBJ2-1
v_gene: TRBV5-4
abundance: many

CDR3aa: ASSLGGPPREAKNIQY
j_gene: TRBJ2-4
v_gene: TRBV7-9
abundance: -

CDR3aa: ASSLKFRGLMAEAF
j_gene: TRBJ1-1
v_gene: TRBV5-1
abundance: many

CDR3aa: ASSYSTHYRPLH
j_gene: TRBJ1-6
v_gene: TRBV6-5
abundance: many